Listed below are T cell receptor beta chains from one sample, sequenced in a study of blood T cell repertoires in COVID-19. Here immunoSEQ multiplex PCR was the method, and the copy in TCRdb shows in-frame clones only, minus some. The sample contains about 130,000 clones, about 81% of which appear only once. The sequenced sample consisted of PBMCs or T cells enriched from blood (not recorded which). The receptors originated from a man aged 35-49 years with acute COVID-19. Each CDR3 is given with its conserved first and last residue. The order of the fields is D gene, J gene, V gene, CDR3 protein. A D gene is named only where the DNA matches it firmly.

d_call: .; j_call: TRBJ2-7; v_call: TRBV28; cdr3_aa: CASSSRILTGYEQYF
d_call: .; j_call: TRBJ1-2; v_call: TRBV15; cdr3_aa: CATSRDRFGGRTF
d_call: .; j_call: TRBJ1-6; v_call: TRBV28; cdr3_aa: CASTSGLLGNSPLHF
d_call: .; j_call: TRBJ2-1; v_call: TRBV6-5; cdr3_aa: CASSYSNRAHEQFF
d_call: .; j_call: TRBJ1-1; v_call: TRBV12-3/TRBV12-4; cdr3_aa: CASSFGTEAFF
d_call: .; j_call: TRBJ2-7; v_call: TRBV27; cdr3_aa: CASSSVDNPYEQYF
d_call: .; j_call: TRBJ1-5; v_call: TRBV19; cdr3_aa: CASSIDRSQPQHF
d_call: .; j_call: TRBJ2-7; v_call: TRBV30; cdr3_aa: CAWSVNRVYEQYF
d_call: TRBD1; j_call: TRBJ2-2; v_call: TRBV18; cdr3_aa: CASSPGQDHTGELFF
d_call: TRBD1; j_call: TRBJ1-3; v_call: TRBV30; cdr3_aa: CAWSPIDRGRGNTIYF
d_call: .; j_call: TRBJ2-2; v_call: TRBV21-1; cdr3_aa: CASSKARGGPYTGELFF
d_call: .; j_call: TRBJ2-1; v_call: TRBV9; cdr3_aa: CASSVVGGLINEQFF
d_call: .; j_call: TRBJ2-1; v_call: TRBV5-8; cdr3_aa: CASSLGGLNNEQFF
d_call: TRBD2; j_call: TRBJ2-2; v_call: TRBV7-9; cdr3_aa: CASSLAVLAGGATGELFF
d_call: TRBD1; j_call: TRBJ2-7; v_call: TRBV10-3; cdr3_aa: CATAKGQGNEQYF
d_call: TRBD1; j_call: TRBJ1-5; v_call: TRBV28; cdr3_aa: CASSRTDRPQVPQHF
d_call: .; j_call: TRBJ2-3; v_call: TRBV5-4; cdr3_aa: CASSSSLEADTQYF
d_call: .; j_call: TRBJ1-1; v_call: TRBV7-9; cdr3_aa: CASTEILGGGTEAFF
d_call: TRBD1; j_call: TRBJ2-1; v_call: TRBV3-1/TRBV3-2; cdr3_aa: CASSSWTGGSYNEQFF
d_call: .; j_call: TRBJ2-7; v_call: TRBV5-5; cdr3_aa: CASSLDIYEQYF
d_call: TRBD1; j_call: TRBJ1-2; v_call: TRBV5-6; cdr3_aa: CASSPGQEPFDYGYTF
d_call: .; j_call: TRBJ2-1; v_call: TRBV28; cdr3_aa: CASPPRRSGEIHNEQFF
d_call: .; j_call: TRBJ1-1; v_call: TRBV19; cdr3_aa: CASSFTGRGEAFF
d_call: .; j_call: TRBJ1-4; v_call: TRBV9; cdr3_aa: CASSVQGQSNEKLFF
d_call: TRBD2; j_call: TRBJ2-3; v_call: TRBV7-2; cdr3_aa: CASSLGLAGDTQYF
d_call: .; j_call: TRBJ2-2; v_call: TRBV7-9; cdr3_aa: CASSSRGDPVNTGELFF
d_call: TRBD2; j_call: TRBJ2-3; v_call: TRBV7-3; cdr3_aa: CASSPGLADTDTQYF
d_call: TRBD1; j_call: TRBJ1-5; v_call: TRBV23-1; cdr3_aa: CASSQSTGGLCNQPQHF
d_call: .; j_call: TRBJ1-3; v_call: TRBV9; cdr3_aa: CASSVDPGAGNTIYF
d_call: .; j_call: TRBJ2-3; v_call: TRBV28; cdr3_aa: CASSFRQGIDTQYF
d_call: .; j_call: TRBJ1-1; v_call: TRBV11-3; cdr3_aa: CASSDPGRGNTEAFF
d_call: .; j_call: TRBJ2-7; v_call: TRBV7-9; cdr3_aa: CASSFFGVGGEQYF
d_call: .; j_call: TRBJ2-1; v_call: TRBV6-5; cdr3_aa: CASLARGGGEQFF
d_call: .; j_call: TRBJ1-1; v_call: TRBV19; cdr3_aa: CASRDARATNGHTEAFF
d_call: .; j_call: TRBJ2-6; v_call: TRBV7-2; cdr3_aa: CASSLGDYSGANVLTF
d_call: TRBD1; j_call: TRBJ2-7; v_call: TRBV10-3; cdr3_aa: CAISNRGRRVQYF
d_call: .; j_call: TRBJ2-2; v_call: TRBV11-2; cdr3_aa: CASSPVAEGAGELFF
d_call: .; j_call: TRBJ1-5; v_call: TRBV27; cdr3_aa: CASSKQGFNQPQHF
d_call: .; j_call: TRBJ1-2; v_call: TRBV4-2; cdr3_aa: CASSRGGGQGYTF
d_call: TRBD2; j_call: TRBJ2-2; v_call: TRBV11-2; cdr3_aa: CASSSGTSGTGELFF
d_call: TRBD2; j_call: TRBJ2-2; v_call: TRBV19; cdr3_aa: CASAGGNTGELFF
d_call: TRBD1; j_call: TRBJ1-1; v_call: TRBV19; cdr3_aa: CASSRTGVGTEAFF
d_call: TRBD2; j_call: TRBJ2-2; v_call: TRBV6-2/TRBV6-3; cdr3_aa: CASSYFPSGIANTGELFF
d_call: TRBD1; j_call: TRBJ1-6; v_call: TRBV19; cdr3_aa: CASSVGTGRDSPLHF
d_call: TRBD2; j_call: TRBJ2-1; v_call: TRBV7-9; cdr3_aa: CASSLWRESSYNEQFF
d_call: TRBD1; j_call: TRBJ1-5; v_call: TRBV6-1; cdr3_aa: CASTEDRGNQPQHF
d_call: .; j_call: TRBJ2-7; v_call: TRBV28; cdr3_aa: CASTLYDEQYF
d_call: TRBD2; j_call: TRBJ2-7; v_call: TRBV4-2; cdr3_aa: CASSQEVYGTKDYEQYF
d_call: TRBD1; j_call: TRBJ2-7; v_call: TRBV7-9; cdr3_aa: CASKLTGGSYEQYF
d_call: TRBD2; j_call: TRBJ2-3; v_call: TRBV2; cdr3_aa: CASSTGLAGARDTQYF
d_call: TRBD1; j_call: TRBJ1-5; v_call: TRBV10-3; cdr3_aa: CAISEGGGRGNQPQHF
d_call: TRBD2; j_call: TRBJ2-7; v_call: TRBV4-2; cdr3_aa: CASSQEGLAGFYEQYF